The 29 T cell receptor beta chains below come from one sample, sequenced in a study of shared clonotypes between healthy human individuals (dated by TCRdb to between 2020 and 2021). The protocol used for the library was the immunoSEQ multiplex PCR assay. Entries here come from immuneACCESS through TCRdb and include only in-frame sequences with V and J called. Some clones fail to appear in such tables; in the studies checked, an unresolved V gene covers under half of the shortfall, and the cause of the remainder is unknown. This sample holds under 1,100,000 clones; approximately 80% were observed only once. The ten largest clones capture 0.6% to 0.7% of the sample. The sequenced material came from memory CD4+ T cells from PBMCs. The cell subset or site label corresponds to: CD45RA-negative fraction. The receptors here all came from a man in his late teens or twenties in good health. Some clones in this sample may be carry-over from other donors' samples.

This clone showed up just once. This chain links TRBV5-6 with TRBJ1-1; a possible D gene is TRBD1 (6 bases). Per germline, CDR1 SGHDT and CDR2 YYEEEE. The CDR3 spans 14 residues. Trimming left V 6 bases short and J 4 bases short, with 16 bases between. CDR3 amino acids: CASNLRGFGTEAFF. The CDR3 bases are TGTGCCAGCAACCTCAGGGGATTCGGCACTGAAGCTTTCTTT. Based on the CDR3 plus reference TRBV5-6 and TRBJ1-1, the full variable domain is DAGVTQSPTHLIKTRGQQVTLRCSPKSGHDTVSWYQQALGQGPQFIFQYYEEEERQRGNFPDRFSGHQFPNYSSELNVNALLLGDSALYLCASNLRGFGTEAFFGQGTRLTVV.

The CDR3 loop is CASSQNRDTQYF. DNA for the CDR3: TGTGCCAGCAGCCAGAACAGAGATACGCAGTATTTT. The genes are TRBV7-3 and TRBJ2-3, with D unresolved. The V and J ends lost 5 bases and 5 bases respectively, with 8 bases between them. CDR1 is SGHTA and CDR2 is FQGTGA in the germline V gene. The CDR3 runs 12 residues.

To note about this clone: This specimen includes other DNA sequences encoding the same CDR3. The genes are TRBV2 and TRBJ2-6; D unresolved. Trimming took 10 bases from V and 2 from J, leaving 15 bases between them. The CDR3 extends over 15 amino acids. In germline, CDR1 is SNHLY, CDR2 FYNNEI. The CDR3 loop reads CATGKASPGANVLTF. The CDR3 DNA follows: TGTGCCACTGGAAAGGCCTCCCCTGGGGCCAACGTCCTGACTTTC.

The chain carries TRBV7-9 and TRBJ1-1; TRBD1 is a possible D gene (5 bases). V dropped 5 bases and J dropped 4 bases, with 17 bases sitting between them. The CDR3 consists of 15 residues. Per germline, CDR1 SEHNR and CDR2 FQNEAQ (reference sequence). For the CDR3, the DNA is TGTGCCAGCAGCGTAAGCAGGGTTAGGAGCACTGAAGCTTTCTTT. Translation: CASSVSRVRSTEAFF.

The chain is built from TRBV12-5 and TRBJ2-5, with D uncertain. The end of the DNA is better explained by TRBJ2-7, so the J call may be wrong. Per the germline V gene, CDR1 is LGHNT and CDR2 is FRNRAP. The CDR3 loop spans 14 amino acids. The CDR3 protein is CASALLVLRYEQYF. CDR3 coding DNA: TGTGCTAGTGCCCTGTTGGTCTTGCGCTACGAGCAGTACTTC.

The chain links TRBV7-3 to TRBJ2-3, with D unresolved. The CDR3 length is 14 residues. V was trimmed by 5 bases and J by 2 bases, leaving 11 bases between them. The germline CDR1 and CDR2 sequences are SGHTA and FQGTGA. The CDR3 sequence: CASSPLGPTDTQYF. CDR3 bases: TGTGCCAGCAGCCCGCTAGGCCCCACAGATACGCAGTATTTT.

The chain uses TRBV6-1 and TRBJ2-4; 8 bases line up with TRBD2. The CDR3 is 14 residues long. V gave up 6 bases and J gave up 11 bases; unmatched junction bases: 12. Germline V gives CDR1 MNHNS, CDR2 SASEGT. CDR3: CASRSGLANAVQYF. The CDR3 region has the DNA TGTGCCAGCAGGTCCGGACTAGCCAACGCAGTTCAGTACTTC.

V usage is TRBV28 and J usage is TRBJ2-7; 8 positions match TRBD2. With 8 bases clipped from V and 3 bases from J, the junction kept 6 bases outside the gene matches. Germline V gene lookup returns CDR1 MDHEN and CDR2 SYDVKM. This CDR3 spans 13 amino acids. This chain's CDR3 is CASLGAGGYEQYF. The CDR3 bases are TGTGCCAGCCTTGGGGCGGGAGGCTACGAGCAGTACTTC.

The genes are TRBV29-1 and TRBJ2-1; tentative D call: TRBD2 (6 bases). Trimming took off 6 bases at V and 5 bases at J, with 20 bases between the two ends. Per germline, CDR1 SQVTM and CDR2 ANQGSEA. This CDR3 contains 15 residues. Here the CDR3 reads CSVPEARDFDNEQFF. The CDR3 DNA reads TGCAGCGTACCAGAAGCCCGGGACTTTGACAATGAGCAGTTCTTC.

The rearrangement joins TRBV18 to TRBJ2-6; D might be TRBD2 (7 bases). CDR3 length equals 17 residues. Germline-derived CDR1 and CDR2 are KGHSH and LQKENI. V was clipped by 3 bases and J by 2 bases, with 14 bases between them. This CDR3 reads CASSPGGARTGANVLTF. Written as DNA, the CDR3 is TGTGCCAGCTCACCGGGGGGGGCACGAACTGGGGCCAACGTCCTGACTTTC.

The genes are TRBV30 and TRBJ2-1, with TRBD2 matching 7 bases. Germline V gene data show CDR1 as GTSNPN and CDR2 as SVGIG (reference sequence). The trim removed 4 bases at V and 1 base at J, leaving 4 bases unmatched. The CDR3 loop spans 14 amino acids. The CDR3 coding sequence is TGTGCCTGGACTAGGGGAGGGTCCTACAATGAGCAGTTCTTC. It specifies CAWTRGGSYNEQFF.

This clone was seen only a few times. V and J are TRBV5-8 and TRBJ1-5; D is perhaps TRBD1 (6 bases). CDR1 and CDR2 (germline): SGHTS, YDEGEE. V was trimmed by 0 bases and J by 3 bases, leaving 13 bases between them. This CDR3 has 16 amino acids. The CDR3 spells CASSLVGGANNQPQHF. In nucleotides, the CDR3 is TGTGCCAGCAGCTTGGTTGGGGGGGCTAACAATCAGCCCCAGCATTTT. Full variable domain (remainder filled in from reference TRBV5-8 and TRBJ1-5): EAGVTQSPTHLIKTRGQQATLRCSPISGHTSVYWYQQALGLGLQFLLWYDEGEERNRGNFPPRFSGRQFPNYSSELNVNALELEDSALYLCASSLVGGANNQPQHFGDGTRLSIL.

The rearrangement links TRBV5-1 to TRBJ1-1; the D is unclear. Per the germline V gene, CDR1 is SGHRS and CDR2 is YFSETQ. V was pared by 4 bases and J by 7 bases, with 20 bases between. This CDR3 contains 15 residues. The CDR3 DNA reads TGCGCCAGCAGCCTGACGACACCCCGGGTTGGTGAAGCTTTCTTT. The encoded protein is CASSLTTPRVGEAFF.

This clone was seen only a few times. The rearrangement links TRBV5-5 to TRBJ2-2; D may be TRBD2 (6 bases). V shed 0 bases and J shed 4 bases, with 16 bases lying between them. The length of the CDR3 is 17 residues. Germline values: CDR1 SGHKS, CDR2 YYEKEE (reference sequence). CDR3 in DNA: TGTGCCAGCAGCTTGGCAGGGAGGAACGAGGGCACCGGGGAGCTGTTTTTT. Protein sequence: CASSLAGRNEGTGELFF. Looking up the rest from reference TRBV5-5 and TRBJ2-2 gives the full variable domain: DAGVTQSPTHLIKTRGQQVTLRCSPISGHKSVSWYQQVLGQGPQFIFQYYEKEERGRGNFPDRFSARQFPNYSSELNVNALLLGDSALYLCASSLAGRNEGTGELFFGEGSRLTVL.

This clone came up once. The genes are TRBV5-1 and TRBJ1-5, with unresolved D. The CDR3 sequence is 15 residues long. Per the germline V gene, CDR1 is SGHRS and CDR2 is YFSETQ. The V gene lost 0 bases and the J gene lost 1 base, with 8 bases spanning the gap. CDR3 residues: CASSLAPGSNQPQHF. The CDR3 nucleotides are TGCGCCAGCAGCTTGGCCCCGGGAAGCAATCAGCCCCAGCATTTT.

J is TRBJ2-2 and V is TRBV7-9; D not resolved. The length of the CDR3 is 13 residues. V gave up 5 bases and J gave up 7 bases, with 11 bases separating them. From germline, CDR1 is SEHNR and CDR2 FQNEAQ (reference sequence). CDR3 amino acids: CASSTTSDGELFF. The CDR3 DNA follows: TGTGCCAGCAGCACCACAAGTGACGGGGAGCTGTTTTTT.

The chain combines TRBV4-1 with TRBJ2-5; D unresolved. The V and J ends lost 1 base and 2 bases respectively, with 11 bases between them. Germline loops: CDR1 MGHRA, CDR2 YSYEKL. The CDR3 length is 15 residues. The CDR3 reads CASSQGRTAQETQYF. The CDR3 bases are TGCGCCAGCAGCCAAGGGCGGACCGCACAAGAGACCCAGTACTTC.

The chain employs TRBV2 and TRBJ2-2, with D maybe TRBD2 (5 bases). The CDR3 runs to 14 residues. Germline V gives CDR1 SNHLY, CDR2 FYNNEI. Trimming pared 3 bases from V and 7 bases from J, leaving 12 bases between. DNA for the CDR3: TGTGCCAGCAGTGATAGGACTTCTAACGGGGAGCTGTTTTTT. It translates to CASSDRTSNGELFF. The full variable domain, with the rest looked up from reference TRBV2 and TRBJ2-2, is EPEVTQTPSHQVTQMGQEVILRCVPISNHLYFYWYRQILGQKVEFLVSFYNNEISEKSEIFDDQFSVERPDGSNFTLKIRSTKLEDSAMYFCASSDRTSNGELFFGEGSRLTVL.

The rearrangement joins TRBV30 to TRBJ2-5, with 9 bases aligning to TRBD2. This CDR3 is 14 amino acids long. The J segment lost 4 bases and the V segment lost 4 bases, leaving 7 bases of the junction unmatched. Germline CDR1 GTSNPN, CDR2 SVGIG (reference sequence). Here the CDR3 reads CAWKVSGSLETQYF. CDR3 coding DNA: TGTGCCTGGAAGGTTAGCGGGAGTCTAGAGACCCAGTACTTC.

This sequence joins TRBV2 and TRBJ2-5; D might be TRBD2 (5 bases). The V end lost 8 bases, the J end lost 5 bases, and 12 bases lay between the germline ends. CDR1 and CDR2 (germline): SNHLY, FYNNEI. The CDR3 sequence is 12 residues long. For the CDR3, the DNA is TGTGCCAGCCATCCGGGGAAGGAGACCCAGTACTTC. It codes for CASHPGKETQYF.

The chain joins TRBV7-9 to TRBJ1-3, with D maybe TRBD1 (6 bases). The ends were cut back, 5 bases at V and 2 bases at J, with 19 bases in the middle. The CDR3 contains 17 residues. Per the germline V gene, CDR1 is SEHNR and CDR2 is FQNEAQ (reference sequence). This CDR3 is CASSLEDTGWTGNTIYF. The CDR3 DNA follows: TGTGCCAGCAGCCTGGAGGACACAGGGTGGACTGGAAACACCATATATTTT.

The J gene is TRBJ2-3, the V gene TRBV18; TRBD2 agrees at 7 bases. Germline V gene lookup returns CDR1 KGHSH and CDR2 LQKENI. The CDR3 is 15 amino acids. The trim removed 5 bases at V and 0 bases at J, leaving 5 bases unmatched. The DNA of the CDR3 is TGTGCCAGCTCATCGGGCGGGGGTAGCACAGATACGCAGTATTTT. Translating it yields CASSSGGGSTDTQYF.

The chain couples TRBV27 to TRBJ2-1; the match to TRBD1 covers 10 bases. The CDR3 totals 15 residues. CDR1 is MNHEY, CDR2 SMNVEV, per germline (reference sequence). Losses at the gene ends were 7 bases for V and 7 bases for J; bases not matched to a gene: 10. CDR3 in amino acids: CASTRGQGSGNEQFF. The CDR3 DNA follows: TGTGCCAGCACCCGGGGACAGGGGAGTGGGAATGAGCAGTTCTTC.

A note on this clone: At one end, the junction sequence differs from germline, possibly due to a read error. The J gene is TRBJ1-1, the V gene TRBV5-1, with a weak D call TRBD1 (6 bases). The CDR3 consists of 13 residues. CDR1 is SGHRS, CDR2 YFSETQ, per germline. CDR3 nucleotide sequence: TGCGCCAGCAGCCCCTCCCCGGGACAAGAAGGTTTCTTT. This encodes CASSPSPGQEGFF.

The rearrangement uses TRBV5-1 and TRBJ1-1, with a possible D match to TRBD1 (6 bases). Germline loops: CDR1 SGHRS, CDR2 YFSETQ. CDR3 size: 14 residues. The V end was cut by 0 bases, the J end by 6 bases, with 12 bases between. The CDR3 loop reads CASSLGQERSEAFF. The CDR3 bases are TGCGCCAGCAGCTTGGGACAGGAAAGGTCTGAAGCTTTCTTT.

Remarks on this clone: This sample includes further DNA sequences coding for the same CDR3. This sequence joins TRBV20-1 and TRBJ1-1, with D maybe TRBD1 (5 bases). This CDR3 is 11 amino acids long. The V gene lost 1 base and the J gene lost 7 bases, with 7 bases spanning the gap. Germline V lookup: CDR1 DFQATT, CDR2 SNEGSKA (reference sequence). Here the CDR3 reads CSARGGGEAFF. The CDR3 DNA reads TGCAGTGCTAGAGGCGGGGGTGAAGCTTTCTTT.

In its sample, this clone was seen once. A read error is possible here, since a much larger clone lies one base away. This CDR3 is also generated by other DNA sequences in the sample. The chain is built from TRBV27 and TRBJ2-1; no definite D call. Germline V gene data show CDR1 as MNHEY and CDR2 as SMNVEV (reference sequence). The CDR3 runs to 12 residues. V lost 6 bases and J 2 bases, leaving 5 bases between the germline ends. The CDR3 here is CASSPTYNEQFF. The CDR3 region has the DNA TGTGCCAGCAGCCCCACCTACAATGAGCAGTTCTTC.

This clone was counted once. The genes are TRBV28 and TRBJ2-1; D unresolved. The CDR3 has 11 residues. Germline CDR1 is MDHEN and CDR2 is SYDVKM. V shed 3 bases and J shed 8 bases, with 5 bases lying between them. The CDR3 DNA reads TGTGCCAGCAGTTTCACTTATGAGCAGTTCTTC. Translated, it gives CASSFTYEQFF.

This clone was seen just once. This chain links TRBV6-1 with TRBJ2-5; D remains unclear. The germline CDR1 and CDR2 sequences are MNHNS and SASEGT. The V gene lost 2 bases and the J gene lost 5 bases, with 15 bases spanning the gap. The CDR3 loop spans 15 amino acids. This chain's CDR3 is CASSEINSSQETQYF. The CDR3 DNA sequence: TGTGCCAGCAGTGAAATAAACAGTAGCCAGGAGACCCAGTACTTC.